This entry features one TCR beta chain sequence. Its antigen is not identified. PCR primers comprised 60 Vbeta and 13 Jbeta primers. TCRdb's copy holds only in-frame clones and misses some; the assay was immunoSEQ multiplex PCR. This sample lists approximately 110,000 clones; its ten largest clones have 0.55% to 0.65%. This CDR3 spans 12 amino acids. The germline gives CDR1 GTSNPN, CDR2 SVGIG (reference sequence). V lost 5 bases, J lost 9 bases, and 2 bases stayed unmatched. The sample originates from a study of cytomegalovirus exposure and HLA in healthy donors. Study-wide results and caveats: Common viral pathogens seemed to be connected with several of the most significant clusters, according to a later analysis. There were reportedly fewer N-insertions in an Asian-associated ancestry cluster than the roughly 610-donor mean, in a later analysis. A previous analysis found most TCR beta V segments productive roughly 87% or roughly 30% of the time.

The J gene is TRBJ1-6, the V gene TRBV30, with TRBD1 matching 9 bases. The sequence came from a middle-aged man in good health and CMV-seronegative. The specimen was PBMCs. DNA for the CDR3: TGTGCCTGGGGACAGGGGAGTTCACCCCTCCACTTT. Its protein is CAWGQGSSPLHF.